The 21 T cell receptor beta chains reported below all come from one sample, sequenced in a study of T cells after yellow fever vaccination. TCRdb re-analysed the 5' RACE reads in MiXCR, keeping a single row per CDR3 protein. The data show over 150,000 distinct CDR3 sequences, approximately 6.2% seen once. The sequencing here drew on CD4+ T cells sorted from PBMCs, taken on the day of the first yellow fever vaccination. The receptors derive from a man younger than 30 who received the YFV17D yellow fever vaccine.

In this sample, this clonotype turned up a few times. The V call is TRBV15, the J call TRBJ2-2; a weak D match, TRBD1 (5 bases). V was trimmed by 5 bases and J by 5 bases, leaving 9 bases between them. The CDR3 sequence is 13 residues long. Per the germline V gene, CDR1 is LNHNV and CDR2 is YYDKDF (reference sequence). The CDR3 nucleotides are TGTGCCACCAGCTTTAGGGGAACCGGGGAGCTGTTTTTT. It specifies CATSFRGTGELFF.

This chain uses TRBV3-1 with TRBJ1-6; D is perhaps TRBD1 (5 bases). Germline assignment: CDR1 LGHDT and CDR2 YNNKEL (reference sequence). This CDR3 spans 15 amino acids. V was shortened by 11 bases and J by 11 bases, with 25 bases between the two germline ends. DNA for the CDR3: TGTGCCTCCACCAAGCAGGGACCGGGGAACCCACCCCTCCACTTT. This sequence encodes CASTKQGPGNPPLHF.

The rearrangement joins TRBV7-3 to TRBJ1-1, with TRBD1 matching over 8 bases. The CDR3 loop spans 13 amino acids. With V trimmed by 5 bases and J by 5 bases, 4 bases remained unmatched. Germline V CDR1 and CDR2: SGHTA, FQGTGA. The CDR3, as DNA: TGTGCCAGCAGCATGACAGGGGAAACTGAAGCTTTCTTT. It translates to CASSMTGETEAFF.

This clonotype was counted only a few times. The J gene is TRBJ1-2, the V gene TRBV5-8; D gene ambiguous. CDR1 and CDR2 from the germline V gene are SGHTS and YDEGEE. This CDR3 is 15 amino acids long. The ends were cut back, 1 base at V and 4 bases at J, with 14 bases in the middle. In nucleotides, the CDR3 is TGTGCCAGCAGCTTGAATCGAGGATTTTCCTATGGCTACACCTTC. Encoded protein: CASSLNRGFSYGYTF.

The V and J genes are TRBV28 and TRBJ2-2; 7 bases line up with TRBD1. Germline V gene lookup returns CDR1 MDHEN and CDR2 SYDVKM. The V and J ends lost 10 bases and 9 bases, in that order; junction bases with no gene match: 14. The CDR3 has 14 residues. The CDR3 spells CATNPDRSEWELFF. In DNA form, the CDR3 reads TGTGCCACCAACCCGGACAGGTCGGAATGGGAGCTGTTTTTT. The entire variable domain, with the rest obtained from reference TRBV28 and TRBJ2-2, is as follows: DVKVTQSSRYLVKRTGEKVFLECVQDMDHENMFWYRQDPGLGLRLIYFSYDVKMKEKGDIPEGYSVSREKKERFSLILESASTNQTSMYLCATNPDRSEWELFFGEGSRLTVL.

A few counts support this clonotype. The chain joins TRBV18 to TRBJ2-1; TRBD2 matches at 7 bases. Germline values: CDR1 KGHSH, CDR2 LQKENI. This CDR3 comprises 16 residues. The V segment lost 3 bases and the J segment 2 bases; nucleotides outside the gene matches: 7. The CDR3 DNA follows: TGTGCCAGCTCACCGGGGAGGGCGCGAGCCTACAATGAGCAGTTCTTC. This encodes CASSPGRARAYNEQFF.

The chain links TRBV12-3 or TRBV12-4 to TRBJ2-7; D is perhaps TRBD2 (5 bases). V was pared by 7 bases and J by 2 bases, with 12 bases between. CDR3 length equals 13 residues. CDR3 protein: CASIKGSTYEQYF. The DNA of the CDR3 is TGTGCCAGCATTAAAGGGAGCACCTACGAGCAGTACTTC.

This clonotype has a handful of counts. The chain employs TRBV7-2 and TRBJ2-7; 8 bases agree with TRBD2. After removal of 5 bases from V and 6 bases from J, the junction contained 3 bases not matched to a gene. Germline values: CDR1 SGHTA, CDR2 FQGNSA. The CDR3 contains 12 residues. CDR3: CASSPLAGEQYF. CDR3 coding DNA: TGTGCCAGCAGCCCCCTAGCGGGCGAGCAGTACTTC. The full variable domain, its missing parts supplied by reference TRBV7-2 and TRBJ2-7, is GAGVSQSPSNKVTEKGKDVELRCDPISGHTALYWYRQSLGQGLEFLIYFQGNSAPDKSGLPSDRFSAERTGGSVSTLTIQRTQQEDSAVYLCASSPLAGEQYFGPGTRLTVT.

This clonotype was seen many times. This sequence joins TRBV3-1 and TRBJ2-1; 11 bases match TRBD2. The trim removed 0 bases at V and 4 bases at J, leaving 2 bases unmatched. CDR3 length equals 16 residues. CDR1 LGHDT and CDR2 YNNKEL come from the germline V gene (reference sequence). CDR3 amino acids: CASSQEGLAAYNEQFF. DNA for the CDR3: TGTGCCAGCAGCCAAGAGGGACTAGCGGCTTACAATGAGCAGTTCTTC.

This clonotype was counted ten times or more. This chain joins TRBV5-1 and TRBJ2-7, with D unresolved. Germline V lookup: CDR1 SGHRS, CDR2 YFSETQ. The CDR3 sequence is 16 residues long. V was cut by 2 bases and J by 5 bases, with 20 bases left in between. This chain's CDR3 is CASSLRGLTGDDEQYF. DNA of the CDR3: TGCGCCAGCAGCTTACGAGGTCTGACTGGGGATGACGAGCAGTACTTC.

This clonotype occurred many times. The chain has TRBV18 and TRBJ1-4; D is perhaps TRBD1 (5 bases). The CDR3 consists of 14 residues. The germline CDR1 and CDR2 sequences are KGHSH and LQKENI. Trimming removed 6 bases at V and 5 bases at J, with 13 bases between. The CDR3 DNA sequence: TGTGCCAGCTCCCGGGACGGTTTGAATGAAAAACTGTTTTTT. It specifies CASSRDGLNEKLFF.

The V and J genes are TRBV5-6 and TRBJ2-1; 12 bases map to TRBD2. The CDR3 sequence is 16 residues long. Unmatched junction bases numbered 4, after V lost 1 base and J lost 5 bases. Germline V gene sequence: CDR1 SGHDT, CDR2 YYEEEE. In DNA, the CDR3 is TGTGCCAGCAGCTTGCTAGCGGGGGGGCGACACAATGAGCAGTTCTTC. Amino acid sequence: CASSLLAGGRHNEQFF. Based on the CDR3 plus reference TRBV5-6 and TRBJ2-1, the full variable domain is DAGVTQSPTHLIKTRGQQVTLRCSPKSGHDTVSWYQQALGQGPQFIFQYYEEEERQRGNFPDRFSGHQFPNYSSELNVNALLLGDSALYLCASSLLAGGRHNEQFFGPGTRLTVL.

This clonotype appeared many times. The chain recombines TRBV7-9 with TRBJ2-7; the D gene is possibly TRBD1 (6 bases). Trimming pared 4 bases from V and 6 bases from J, leaving 7 bases between. In germline, CDR1 is SEHNR, CDR2 FQNEAQ (reference sequence). The CDR3 spans 11 residues. The CDR3 nucleotides read TGTGCCAGCAGCTCCAGGGGCGAGCAGTACTTC. Translated, it gives CASSSRGEQYF.

This clonotype occurred many times. The rearrangement uses TRBV7-6 and TRBJ2-2; perhaps TRBD1 as D (6 bases). The CDR3 has 14 residues. The V end was cut by 5 bases, the J end by 5 bases, with 12 bases between. In germline, CDR1 is SGHVS, CDR2 FNYEAQ. The DNA for the CDR3 is TGTGCCAGCAGCGAAAACAGGGTGACCGGGGAGCTGTTTTTT. Amino acid sequence: CASSENRVTGELFF.

This clonotype showed up many times. The chain has TRBV18 and TRBJ2-7, with 10 bases fitting TRBD1. The CDR3 spans 15 residues. Losses at the gene ends were 5 bases for V and 1 base for J; bases not matched to a gene: 5. CDR1 and CDR2 (germline): KGHSH, LQKENI. CDR3 nucleotide sequence: TGTGCCAGCTCAAGGGGACAGGGGAGGTCCTACGAGCAGTACGTC. It translates to CASSRGQGRSYEQYV.

J is TRBJ1-1 and V is TRBV11-2; D is unclear. V lost 0 bases, J lost 5 bases, and 10 bases lay in between. CDR1 and CDR2 from the germline V gene are SGHAT and FQNNGV. There are 14 residues in the CDR3. CDR3 region: CASSLDRRETEAFF. The CDR3 DNA sequence: TGTGCCAGCAGCTTAGATAGGAGGGAGACTGAAGCTTTCTTT. Drawing the rest from reference TRBV11-2 and TRBJ1-1, the complete variable domain is EAGVAQSPRYKIIEKRQSVAFWCNPISGHATLYWYQQILGQGPKLLIQFQNNGVVDDSQLPKDRFSAERLKGVDSTLKIQPAKLEDSAVYLCASSLDRRETEAFFGQGTRLTVV.

This clonotype occurred a few times. The CDR3 nucleotides read TGTGCCAGCACTACGGAGAACTATGGCTACACCTTC. Translation gives CASTTENYGYTF. This chain links TRBV7-9 with TRBJ1-2, with D uncertain. Germline values: CDR1 SEHNR, CDR2 FQNEAQ (reference sequence). This CDR3 region has 12 residues. V lost 7 bases and J 2 bases, leaving 8 bases between the germline ends.

This clonotype was seen ten or more times. This chain uses TRBV28 with TRBJ2-7, with D maybe TRBD2 (6 bases). Germline CDR1 and CDR2: MDHEN and SYDVKM. Between the trimmed V and J ends, which lost 3 bases and 5 bases, there was a span of 11 bases. The CDR3 runs to 13 residues. The CDR3 loop reads CASSLGGKDEQYV. CDR3 nucleotides: TGTGCCAGCAGTTTGGGAGGAAAGGACGAGCAGTACGTC.

In its sample, this clonotype was seen many times. The rearrangement joins TRBV12-3 or TRBV12-4 to TRBJ1-1; TRBD1 matches at 11 bases. With V trimmed by 4 bases and J by 6 bases, 4 bases remained unmatched. This CDR3 has 14 amino acids. The CDR3 region is CASSSGQGASEAFF. The DNA for the CDR3 is TGTGCCAGCAGTTCAGGACAGGGGGCCTCTGAAGCTTTCTTT.

The chain has TRBV9 and TRBJ2-1; 8 bases agree with TRBD2. This CDR3 comprises 14 residues. Germline CDR1 reads SGDLS; CDR2 reads YYNGEE. V was clipped by 3 bases and J by 5 bases; unmatched bases: 4. The CDR3 DNA sequence: TGTGCCAGCAGCGATGTAGCGGGGAACAATGAGCAGTTCTTC. This sequence encodes CASSDVAGNNEQFF. The whole variable domain, filled in from reference TRBV9 and TRBJ2-1, reads DSGVTQTPKHLITATGQRVTLRCSPRSGDLSVYWYQQSLDQGLQFLIQYYNGEERAKGNILERFSAQQFPDLHSELNLSSLELGDSALYFCASSDVAGNNEQFFGPGTRLTVL.

J is TRBJ2-2 and V is TRBV12-3 or TRBV12-4; D gene unclear. The CDR3 has 16 amino acids. V was shortened by 3 bases and J by 4 bases, with 15 bases between the two germline ends. Here the CDR3 reads CASSFSWPSPTGELFF. Written as DNA, the CDR3 is TGTGCCAGCAGTTTTTCCTGGCCCTCACCCACCGGGGAGCTGTTTTTT.